Below, 12 T cell receptor beta chains from the same sample are listed, as sequenced in a study of PD-L1 blockade in urothelial cancer. Generated by immunoSEQ multiplex PCR, the TCRdb table keeps only in-frame clones and is missing some. The sample shows approximately 50,000 clones, around 83% of them seen only once. Documented time point: pretreatment peripheral blood. The source was PBMCs, collected around atezolizumab (anti-PD-L1) treatment. Receptors originate from a man aged 50 to 59 with urothelial cancer.

This clone was counted once. The chain joins TRBV6-5 to TRBJ2-1; 9 positions match TRBD1. The trim removed 2 bases at V and 4 bases at J, leaving 6 bases unmatched. Per germline, CDR1 MNHEY and CDR2 SVGAGI. CDR3 length: 16 residues. The CDR3 sequence is CASSYEGTGFYNEQFF. The CDR3, as DNA: TGTGCCAGCAGTTACGAGGGGACAGGGTTTTACAATGAGCAGTTCTTC.

The rearrangement uses TRBV2 and TRBJ1-5; the match to TRBD1 covers 11 bases. Germline V gene sequence: CDR1 SNHLY, CDR2 FYNNEI. V trimming: 6 bases; J trimming: 3 bases; junction bases outside the gene matches: 4. The CDR3 extends over 15 amino acids. The CDR3 bases are TGTGCCAGCAGGGCGGACAGGGGGCCCAATCAGCCCCAGCATTTT. It is translated as CASRADRGPNQPQHF.

The rearrangement links TRBV7-3 to TRBJ2-3, with 8 bases aligning to TRBD2. This CDR3 is built from 17 residues. CDR1 SGHTA and CDR2 FQGTGA come from the germline V gene. Unmatched junction bases numbered 13, after V lost 5 bases and J lost 3 bases. The CDR3 DNA is TGTGCCAGCAGCCACGAGGCGGGCCCGGGGGGGACAGATACGCAGTATTTT. Its protein product is CASSHEAGPGGTDTQYF.

The V gene is TRBV5-1, the J gene TRBJ2-1; D is possibly TRBD2 (6 bases). Germline-derived CDR1 and CDR2 are SGHRS and YFSETQ. V was clipped by 1 base and J by 3 bases, with 11 bases between them. CDR3 length: 15 amino acids. The CDR3 DNA reads as TGCGCCAGCAGCTTGCTCGGGGACTTCTACAATGAGCAGTTCTTC. Translating it yields CASSLLGDFYNEQFF.

This chain links TRBV10-1 with TRBJ2-7; D possibly corresponds to TRBD1 (5 bases). Trimming removed 1 base at V and 5 bases at J, with 12 bases between. Germline lookup yields CDR1 WNHNN and CDR2 SYGVQD (reference sequence). The CDR3 sequence is 14 residues long. The CDR3 protein is CASSEYRTFDEQYF. CDR3 DNA sequence: TGCGCCAGCAGTGAGTACAGGACCTTTGACGAGCAGTACTTC.

V gene TRBV28 combines with J gene TRBJ2-2; 7 bases agree with TRBD1. CDR3 size: 13 residues. CDR1 is MDHEN and CDR2 is SYDVKM in the germline V gene. J was trimmed by 4 bases and V by 5 bases; bases with no gene match: 1. CDR3 residues: CASSPGGTGELFF. CDR3 nucleotides: TGTGCCAGCAGTCCAGGGGGCACCGGGGAGCTGTTTTTT.

The J gene is TRBJ2-3, the V gene TRBV5-1; 11 nucleotides agree with TRBD2. The CDR3 has 18 residues. J lost 0 bases, V lost 0 bases, and 6 bases had no gene match. CDR1 and CDR2 from the germline V gene are SGHRS and YFSETQ. The CDR3 nucleotides are TGCGCCAGCAGCTTGGCCACTAGCGGGGGTTTTAGCACAGATACGCAGTATTTT. Residues: CASSLATSGGFSTDTQYF. The variable domain in full, completed from reference TRBV5-1 and TRBJ2-3, reads KAGVTQTPRYLIKTRGQQVTLSCSPISGHRSVSWYQQTPGQGLQFLFEYFSETQRNKGNFPGRFSGRQFSNSRSEMNVSTLELGDSALYLCASSLATSGGFSTDTQYFGPGTRLTVL.

V gene TRBV2 combines with J gene TRBJ1-1; 8 positions agree with TRBD1. J lost 6 bases, V lost 6 bases, and 6 bases had no gene match. This CDR3 is 13 amino acids long. Looked up from germline, CDR1 is SNHLY and CDR2 is FYNNEI. The CDR3 DNA follows: TGTGCCAGCAGGTCAGGGGGCGCGTCTGAAGCTTTCTTT. This codes for CASRSGGASEAFF.

The J gene is TRBJ2-3, the V gene TRBV30; 8 positions match TRBD1. Germline lookup yields CDR1 GTSNPN and CDR2 SVGIG (reference sequence). CDR3 length: 14 amino acids. Trimming removed 0 bases from V and 4 bases from J; junction bases left unmatched: 3. CDR3 in DNA: TGTGCCTGGAGTGTACAGACAGGGGCAGATACGCAGTATTTT. It codes for CAWSVQTGADTQYF. Variable domain in full (rest from reference TRBV30 and TRBJ2-3): SQTIHQWPATLVQPVGSPLSLECTVEGTSNPNLYWYRQAAGRGLQLLFYSVGIGQISSEVPQNLSASRPQDRQFILSSKKLLLSDSGFYLCAWSVQTGADTQYFGPGTRLTVL.

The V call is TRBV5-6, the J call TRBJ1-2; D is uncertain. CDR1 is SGHDT and CDR2 is YYEEEE in the germline V gene. The V end was cut by 1 base, the J end by 4 bases, with 11 bases between. There are 14 residues in the CDR3. The CDR3 DNA reads TGTGCCAGCAGCTTGAATCGGGTTATCTATGGCTACACCTTC. It specifies CASSLNRVIYGYTF.

The rearrangement uses TRBV4-1 and TRBJ2-7; the match to TRBD2 covers 9 bases. The CDR3 runs to 16 residues. Germline CDR1 MGHRA, CDR2 YSYEKL. V lost 3 bases to trimming and J lost 2 bases; unmatched junction nucleotides: 8. The CDR3 bases are TGCGCCAGCAGCCAGGATAGCGGGAGTACGCCCTACGAGCAGTACTTC. Translated: CASSQDSGSTPYEQYF.

This sequence joins TRBV9 and TRBJ2-3; 9 nucleotides line up with TRBD2. Unmatched junction bases numbered 17, after V lost 5 bases and J lost 4 bases. Germline loops: CDR1 SGDLS, CDR2 YYNGEE. This CDR3 spans 18 amino acids. CDR3 in amino acids: CASSYGTSGGPISDTQYF. In DNA, the CDR3 is TGTGCCAGCAGTTACGGAACGAGCGGGGGGCCCATCTCAGATACGCAGTATTTT.